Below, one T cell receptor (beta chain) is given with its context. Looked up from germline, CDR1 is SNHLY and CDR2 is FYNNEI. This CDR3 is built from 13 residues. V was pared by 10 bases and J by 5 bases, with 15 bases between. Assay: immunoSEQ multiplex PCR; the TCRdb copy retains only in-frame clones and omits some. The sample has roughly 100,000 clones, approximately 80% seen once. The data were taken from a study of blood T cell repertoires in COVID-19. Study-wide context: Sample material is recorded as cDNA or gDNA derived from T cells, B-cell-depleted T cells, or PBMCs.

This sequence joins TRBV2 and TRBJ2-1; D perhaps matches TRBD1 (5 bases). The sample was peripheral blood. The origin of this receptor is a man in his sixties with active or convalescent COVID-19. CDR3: CANGDSDNNEQFF. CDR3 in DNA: TGTGCCAACGGAGACAGCGACAACAATGAGCAGTTCTTC.